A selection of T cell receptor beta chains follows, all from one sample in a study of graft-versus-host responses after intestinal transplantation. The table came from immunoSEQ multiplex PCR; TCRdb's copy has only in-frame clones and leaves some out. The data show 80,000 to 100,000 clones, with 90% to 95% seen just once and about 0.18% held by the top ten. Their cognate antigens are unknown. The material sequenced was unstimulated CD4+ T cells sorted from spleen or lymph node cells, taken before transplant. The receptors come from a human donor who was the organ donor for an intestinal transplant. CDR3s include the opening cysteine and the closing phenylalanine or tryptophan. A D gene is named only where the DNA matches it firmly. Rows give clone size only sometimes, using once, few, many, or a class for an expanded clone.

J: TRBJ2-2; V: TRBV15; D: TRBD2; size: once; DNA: TGTGCCACCAGCAGAGATGCGGGGGGAGGGGCTGCGACCGGGGAGCTGTTTTTT; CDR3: CATSRDAGGGAATGELFF
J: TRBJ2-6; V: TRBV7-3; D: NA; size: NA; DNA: TGTGCCAGCAGCTTCTTATCTGGGGCCAACGTCCTGACTTTC; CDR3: CASSFLSGANVLTF
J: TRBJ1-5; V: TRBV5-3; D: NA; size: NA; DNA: TGTGCCAGAAGCTTGGAAGGGGTTGGGCTTTTGCATCAGCCCCAGCATTTT; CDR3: CARSLEGVGLLHQPQHF
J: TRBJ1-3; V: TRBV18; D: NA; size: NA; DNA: TGTGCCAGCTCATCAATGGGAAACACCATATATTTT; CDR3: CASSSMGNTIYF
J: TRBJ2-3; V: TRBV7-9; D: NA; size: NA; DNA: TGTGCCAGCAGCGCCCACACTACGCGGGACCGCACAGATACGCAGTATTTT; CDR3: CASSAHTTRDRTDTQYF
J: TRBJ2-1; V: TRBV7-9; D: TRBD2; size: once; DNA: TGTGCCAGCAGCTTCCTACCGGGACTAGCGAGGAATGAGCAGTTCTTC; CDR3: CASSFLPGLARNEQFF
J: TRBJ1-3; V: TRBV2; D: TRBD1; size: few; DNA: TGTGCCAGCACCCCGACAGGGTTGAGTGGAAACACCATATATTTT; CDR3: CASTPTGLSGNTIYF
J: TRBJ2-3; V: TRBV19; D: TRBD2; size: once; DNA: TGTGCCAGTAGTCTACTAGCGGGGGGACCTACTAGCACAGATACGCAGTATTTT; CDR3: CASSLLAGGPTSTDTQYF
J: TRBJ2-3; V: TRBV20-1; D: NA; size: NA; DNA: TGCAGTGCTCCTCGCACAGATACGCAGTATTTT; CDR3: CSAPRTDTQYF
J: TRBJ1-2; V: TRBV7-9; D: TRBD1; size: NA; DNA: TGTGCCAGCAGCCCAGAAGGGACAGTCCTTAACTATGGCTACACCTTC; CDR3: CASSPEGTVLNYGYTF
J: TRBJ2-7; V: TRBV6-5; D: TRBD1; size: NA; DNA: TGTGCCAGCAGTTACAGCCGGGACAGGGCCTACGAGCAGTACTTC; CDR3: CASSYSRDRAYEQYF
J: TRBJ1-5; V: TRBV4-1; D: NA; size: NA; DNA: TGCGCCAGCAGCCAAGATGTACAGGTTCTGAGGCCCCAGCATTTT; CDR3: CASSQDVQVLRPQHF
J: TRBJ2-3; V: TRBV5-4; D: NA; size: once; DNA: TGTGCCAGCAGCTTGATGTGGCGGGGAACCACAGATACGCAGTATTTT; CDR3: CASSLMWRGTTDTQYF
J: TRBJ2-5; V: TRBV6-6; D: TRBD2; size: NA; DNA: TGTGCTTCGGCCCGGGGGGAGGAGATCCAGTACTTC; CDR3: CASARGEEIQYF
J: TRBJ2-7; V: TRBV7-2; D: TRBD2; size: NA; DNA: TGTGCCAGCAGCTTAGCCCGGCTAGCGGGGGGGCCCTACGAGCAGTACTTC; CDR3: CASSLARLAGGPYEQYF
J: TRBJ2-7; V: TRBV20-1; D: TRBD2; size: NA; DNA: TGCAGTGGAGCGGGGGGTTACGAGCAGTACTTC; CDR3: CSGAGGYEQYF
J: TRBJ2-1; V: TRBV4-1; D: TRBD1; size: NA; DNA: TGCGCCAGCAGCCCAAATCCACAGGGGGGCTCCTACAATGAGCAGTTCTTC; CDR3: CASSPNPQGGSYNEQFF
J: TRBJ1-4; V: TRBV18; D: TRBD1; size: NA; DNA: TGTGCCAGCTCACCCCTGACAGGGATCAATGAAAAACTGTTTTTT; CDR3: CASSPLTGINEKLFF
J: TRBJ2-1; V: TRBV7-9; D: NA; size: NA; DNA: TGTGCCAGCAGCTTAATAAGGGCGGGCCGCGGGATAAATGAGCAGTTCTTC; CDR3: CASSLIRAGRGINEQFF
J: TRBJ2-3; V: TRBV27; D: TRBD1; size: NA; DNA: TGTGCCAGCAGTTACAGGGGGCCCCGAGATACGCAGTATTTT; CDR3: CASSYRGPRDTQYF
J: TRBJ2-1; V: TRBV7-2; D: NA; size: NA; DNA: TGTGCCAGCAGCTTAGGGTCGGTCCGGGGGGCTTCCTACAATGAGCAGTTCTTC; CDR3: CASSLGSVRGASYNEQFF
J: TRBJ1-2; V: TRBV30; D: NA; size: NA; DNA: TGTGCCTGGAATTCGGAGAAGATGGGCTACACCTTC; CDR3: CAWNSEKMGYTF
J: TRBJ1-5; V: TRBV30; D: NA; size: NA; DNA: TGTGCCTGGAGCCCAGATGGCAATCAGCCCCAGCATTTT; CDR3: CAWSPDGNQPQHF
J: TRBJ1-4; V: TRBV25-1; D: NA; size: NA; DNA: TGTGCCAGCAGCGAACCGGTACAGAATGAAAAACTGTTTTTT; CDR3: CASSEPVQNEKLFF
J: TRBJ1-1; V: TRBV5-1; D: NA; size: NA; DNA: TGCGCCAGCTTCGACTCGATGAACACTGAAGCTTTCTTT; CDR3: CASFDSMNTEAFF
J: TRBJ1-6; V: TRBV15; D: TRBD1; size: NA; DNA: TGTGCCACCAGCAGAGAACCAGGGGGATTCTCCTATAATTCACCCCTCCACTTT; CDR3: CATSREPGGFSYNSPLHF
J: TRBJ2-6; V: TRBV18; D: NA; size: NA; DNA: TGTGCCAGCTCGCCTTACCCAGGGACTGGGGCCAACGTCCTGACTTTC; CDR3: CASSPYPGTGANVLTF
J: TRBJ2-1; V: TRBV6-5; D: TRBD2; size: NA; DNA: TGTGCCAGCGGGGGGGCCTACAATGAGCAGTTCTTC; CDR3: CASGGAYNEQFF
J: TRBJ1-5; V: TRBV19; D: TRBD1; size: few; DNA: TGTGCCAGTAGTAAGCGGGACAGGAAGGGGCAGCCCCAGCATTTT; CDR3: CASSKRDRKGQPQHF
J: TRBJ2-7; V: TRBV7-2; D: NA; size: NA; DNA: TGTGCCAGCAGCTTTTTGGACAGCAAAGCCTCCTACGAGCAGTACTTC; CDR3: CASSFLDSKASYEQYF
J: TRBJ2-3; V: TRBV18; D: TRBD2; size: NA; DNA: TGTGCCAGCTCACCAATTGGGACTAGCGGCCTTACAGATACGCAGTATTTT; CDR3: CASSPIGTSGLTDTQYF
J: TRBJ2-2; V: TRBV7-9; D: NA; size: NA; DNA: TGTGCCAGCAGCCCTGACACAAACACCGGGGAGCTGTTTTTT; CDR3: CASSPDTNTGELFF
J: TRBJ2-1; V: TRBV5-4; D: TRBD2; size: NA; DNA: TGTGCCAGCAGTCTGACTAGCGGGGGGAGGAATGAGCAGTTCTTC; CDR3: CASSLTSGGRNEQFF
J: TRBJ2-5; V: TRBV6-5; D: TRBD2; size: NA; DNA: TGTGCCAGCAGTTACTCCCAGCGGGGGGGAGAGACCCAGTACTTC; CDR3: CASSYSQRGGETQYF
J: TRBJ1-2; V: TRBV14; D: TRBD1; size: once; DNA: TGTGCCAGCAGCCCTTGGACAGGCCGATTCTATGGCTACACCTTC; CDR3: CASSPWTGRFYGYTF
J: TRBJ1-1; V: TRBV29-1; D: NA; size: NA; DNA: TGCAGCGTTGACCCAGGGGTTGGGCGCACTGAAGCTTTCTTT; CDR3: CSVDPGVGRTEAFF